The 26 T cell receptor beta chains below were found in one sample sequenced in a study of cytomegalovirus exposure and HLA in healthy donors. The PCR made use of 60 Vbeta and 13 Jbeta primers. Assay used: immunoSEQ multiplex PCR; TCRdb lists only in-frame clones, some missing. The sample yields approximately 110,000 clones, 74% seen once. The sequenced sample consisted of PBMCs. These receptors were taken from a woman aged 45-59 years in good health and CMV-seropositive.

The V and J genes are TRBV9 and TRBJ2-5; TRBD2 agrees at 7 bases. V lost 0 bases to trimming and J lost 5 bases; unmatched junction nucleotides: 7. Germline V gene lookup returns CDR1 SGDLS and CDR2 YYNGEE. This CDR3 spans 15 amino acids. CDR3 in DNA: TGTGCCAGCAGCGTAGATAGGACTAGAATTGAGACCCAGTACTTC. Its protein is CASSVDRTRIETQYF.

The V and J genes are TRBV19 and TRBJ2-3; 9 nucleotides agree with TRBD1. The V gene's germline CDR1 is LNHDA and CDR2 SQIVND (reference sequence). Unmatched junction bases numbered 8, after V lost 5 bases and J lost 2 bases. This CDR3 contains 16 residues. CDR3 sequence (DNA): TGTGCCAGTAGTGGACAGGGGACACGGTTCACAGATACGCAGTATTTT. Amino acids: CASSGQGTRFTDTQYF.

The V gene is TRBV19, the J gene TRBJ1-2; D ambiguous. The length of the CDR3 is 15 residues. V was pared by 5 bases and J by 5 bases, with 18 bases between. Looked up from germline, CDR1 is LNHDA and CDR2 is SQIVND (reference sequence). CDR3: CASSSPKEGVYGYTF. The CDR3 nucleotides are TGTGCCAGTAGTTCCCCTAAAGAGGGTGTTTATGGCTACACCTTC.

The chain combines TRBV11-2 with TRBJ2-1; TRBD1 might be the D (5 bases). Trimming left V 4 bases short and J 10 bases short, with 14 bases between. The CDR3 has 13 amino acids. The V gene's germline CDR1 is SGHAT and CDR2 FQNNGV. CDR3 in DNA: TGTGCCAGCAGCTCATATGGGCCAGGGGAGCAGTTCTTC. This translates into CASSSYGPGEQFF.

This chain connects TRBV4-2 to TRBJ2-7, with 12 bases identical to TRBD2. This CDR3 region has 15 residues. V was clipped by 6 bases and J by 1 base; unmatched bases: 4. In germline, CDR1 is LGHNA, CDR2 YNFKEQ. The CDR3 DNA sequence: TGTGCCAGCAGACGACTAGCGGGGGATTCCTACGAGCAGTACTTC. It specifies CASRRLAGDSYEQYF.

The rearrangement uses TRBV7-9 and TRBJ2-7; D is ambiguous. Trimming took off 7 bases at V and 0 bases at J, with 16 bases between the two ends. The CDR3 contains 15 residues. Germline CDR1 reads SEHNR; CDR2 reads FQNEAQ (reference sequence). The CDR3 here is CASTTFDIVSYEQYF. CDR3 DNA: TGTGCCAGCACCACATTCGACATAGTCTCCTACGAGCAGTACTTC.

The chain couples TRBV6-5 to TRBJ2-7; the D gene is possibly TRBD1 (6 bases). CDR3 length: 15 amino acids. V gave up 0 bases and J gave up 4 bases, with 13 bases separating them. Looked up from germline, CDR1 is MNHEY and CDR2 is SVGAGI. DNA for the CDR3: TGTGCCAGCAGTTACTCGTTCCTGACAGGTTACGAGCAGTACTTC. Translating it yields CASSYSFLTGYEQYF.

The V call is TRBV27, the J call TRBJ1-5; the match to TRBD1 covers 9 bases. With 5 bases clipped from V and 3 bases from J, the junction kept 5 bases outside the gene matches. This CDR3 contains 15 residues. Germline V lookup: CDR1 MNHEY, CDR2 SMNVEV (reference sequence). CDR3 loop: CASSTDRGTNQPQHF. The CDR3 DNA sequence: TGTGCCAGCAGTACCGACAGGGGGACCAATCAGCCCCAGCATTTT.

This chain connects TRBV2 to TRBJ2-6, with 7 bases identical to TRBD1. Germline CDR1 SNHLY, CDR2 FYNNEI. Germline trimming cut 6 bases from V and 0 bases from J; bases unmatched to any gene: 11. This CDR3 contains 18 residues. CDR3 protein: CASSETGFLSSGANVLTF. The CDR3, as DNA: TGTGCCAGCAGCGAGACAGGGTTTCTTTCCTCTGGGGCCAACGTCCTGACTTTC.

The chain uses TRBV5-1 and TRBJ2-1; 12 bases match TRBD2. The CDR3 spans 14 residues. Germline loops: CDR1 SGHRS, CDR2 YFSETQ. The trim removed 4 bases at V and 7 bases at J, leaving 3 bases unmatched. The CDR3 DNA reads as TGCGCCAGCAGCCTAGCGGGGGGGCCTAATGAGCAGTTCTTC. Amino acids: CASSLAGGPNEQFF.

This chain connects TRBV10-2 to TRBJ2-3; possible D gene TRBD2, 5 bases. This CDR3 region has 13 residues. Trimming stripped 3 bases from V and 8 bases from J, with 12 bases between. CDR1 WSHSY and CDR2 SAAADI come from the germline V gene. Here the CDR3 DNA reads TGCGCCAGCAGTGATTTAGCGATAGCTACGCAGTATTTT. It specifies CASSDLAIATQYF.

The chain employs TRBV7-9 and TRBJ2-5; 8 bases map to TRBD1. The CDR3 spans 13 residues. CDR1 SEHNR and CDR2 FQNEAQ come from the germline V gene (reference sequence). V trimming: 4 bases; J trimming: 5 bases; junction bases outside the gene matches: 3. This CDR3 reads CASSSSGGETQYF. CDR3 nucleotides: TGTGCCAGCAGCTCATCAGGGGGCGAGACCCAGTACTTC.

The CDR3 sequence: CASSLEGGYEQYF. CDR3 bases: TGCGCCAGCAGCTTGGAAGGGGGCTACGAGCAGTACTTC. The V call is TRBV5-1, the J call TRBJ2-7, with D perhaps matching TRBD1 (6 bases). This CDR3 spans 13 amino acids. V lost 0 bases and J lost 3, with 7 bases in between. Germline V gene sequence: CDR1 SGHRS, CDR2 YFSETQ.

This clone was seen a single time. CDR3 in amino acids: CASSKAGHYQPQYF. The DNA for the CDR3 is TGTGCCAGCAGCAAAGCTGGACATTACCAGCCCCAGTATTTT. The chain has TRBV21-1 and TRBJ1-5; TRBD1 reflects the table's D call only, with no check against the DNA. The end of the DNA aligns better with TRBJ2-3, so the J call may be wrong. TRBV21-1 is a listed pseudogene. There are 14 residues in the CDR3.

This sequence joins TRBV29-1 and TRBJ2-1; 13 nucleotides match TRBD2. This CDR3 is built from 13 residues. J lost 6 bases, V lost 4 bases, and 0 bases had no gene match. Germline-derived CDR1 and CDR2 are SQVTM and ANQGSEA. The DNA of the CDR3 is TGCAGCGTTGGGACTAGCGGGGGCAATGAGCAGTTCTTC. Its protein is CSVGTSGGNEQFF.

CDR3 protein: CASSSVSGVLRETQYF. In DNA form, the CDR3 reads TGTGCCAGCAGCTCAGTTAGCGGGGTCCTCAGGGAGACCCAGTACTTC. The chain carries TRBV5-6 and TRBJ2-5; TRBD2 agrees at 8 bases. The CDR3 runs to 16 residues. CDR1 and CDR2 from the germline V gene are SGHDT and YYEEEE. The V and J ends lost 3 bases and 5 bases, in that order; junction bases with no gene match: 12.

This clone appeared a single time. This sequence joins TRBV10-3 and TRBJ2-3; 11 nucleotides match TRBD2. In germline, CDR1 is ENHRY, CDR2 SYGVKD. The V and J ends lost 5 bases and 6 bases, in that order; junction bases with no gene match: 10. The CDR3 loop spans 16 amino acids. The CDR3 loop is CAISSGLAGGQDTQYF. The DNA for the CDR3 is TGTGCCATCAGTTCGGGATTAGCGGGGGGGCAGGATACGCAGTATTTT.

V usage is TRBV5-1 and J usage is TRBJ2-7, with 11 bases fitting TRBD1. With V trimmed by 2 bases and J by 5 bases, 6 bases remained unmatched. The CDR3 contains 15 residues. Germline loops: CDR1 SGHRS, CDR2 YFSETQ. The CDR3 spells CASSFAGQGADEQYF. The CDR3 nucleotides are TGCGCCAGCAGCTTTGCCGGACAGGGGGCGGACGAGCAGTACTTC.

The chain links TRBV25-1 to TRBJ1-2; 10 bases are shared with TRBD1. CDR3 length equals 14 residues. Germline CDR1 and CDR2: MGHDK and SYGVNS. Trimming took 5 bases from V and 6 from J; bases not matched to a gene: 6. CDR3 loop: CASSRQGASNGYTF. The CDR3 DNA is TGTGCCAGCAGTCGACAGGGGGCGTCCAATGGCTACACCTTC.

This chain uses TRBV7-2 with TRBJ2-3; 7 positions agree with TRBD1. The V gene end was trimmed by 5 bases and the J gene end by 0 bases; junction bases not matched to a gene: 8. Germline CDR1 and CDR2: SGHTA and FQGNSA. The CDR3 extends over 16 amino acids. For the CDR3, the DNA is TGTGCCAGCAGCGCGGACAGGTCCACTAGCACAGATACGCAGTATTTT. As protein: CASSADRSTSTDTQYF.

This clone was seen a handful of times. The chain is built from TRBV29-1 and TRBJ2-4; D unclear. Germline V CDR1 and CDR2: SQVTM, ANQGSEA. V lost 5 bases and J lost 0, with 8 bases in between. This CDR3 region has 13 residues. The CDR3 region has the DNA TGCAGCGTTCGGTCGTCAGCCAAAAACATTCAGTACTTC. It encodes CSVRSSAKNIQYF.

For the CDR3, the DNA is TGTGCCAGCAGTCTAGGCCTCAGGGGGGGCTACACCTTC. Encoded protein: CASSLGLRGGYTF. The V and J genes are TRBV28 and TRBJ1-2; TRBD1 matches 7 bases. The CDR3 covers 13 residues. Germline values: CDR1 MDHEN, CDR2 SYDVKM. The trim removed 5 bases at V and 8 bases at J, leaving 8 bases unmatched.

V and J are TRBV6-5 and TRBJ2-1; TRBD2 matches at 7 bases. J gave up 13 bases and V 0 bases, and 6 bases lay outside the gene matches. This CDR3 spans 13 amino acids. Germline V lookup: CDR1 MNHEY, CDR2 SVGAGI. This chain's CDR3 is CASSYSPSGGQFF. For the CDR3, the DNA is TGTGCCAGCAGTTACTCCCCTAGCGGCGGCCAGTTCTTC.

This sequence joins TRBV5-4 and TRBJ2-7, with a tentative D call TRBD1 (8 bases). The CDR3 runs to 18 residues. Germline V gene data show CDR1 as SGHNT and CDR2 as YYREEE (reference sequence). V gave up 4 bases and J gave up 3 bases, with 26 bases separating them. Here the CDR3 DNA reads TGTGCCAGCAGCCTCGGACAGGGAGGGGGCTCAGCTTACTACGAGCAGTACTTC. The encoded protein is CASSLGQGGGSAYYEQYF.

This clone showed up just a few times. The J gene is TRBJ1-2, the V gene TRBV5-6; TRBD1 agrees at 7 bases. The germline CDR1 and CDR2 sequences are SGHDT and YYEEEE. This CDR3 region has 13 residues. V lost 1 base, J lost 8 bases, and 5 bases stayed unmatched. The chain's CDR3 is CASSLRGREGYTF. The CDR3 coding sequence is TGTGCCAGCAGCTTGAGGGGGCGCGAGGGCTACACCTTC.

This clone has only a few counts. The chain links TRBV6-5 to TRBJ2-7; the match to TRBD1 covers 7 bases. Germline assignment: CDR1 MNHEY and CDR2 SVGAGI. The CDR3 is made up of 12 amino acids. V was pared by 5 bases and J by 9 bases, with 7 bases of the junction left unmatched. The CDR3 loop reads CASSEGGFGQYF. CDR3 DNA: TGTGCCAGCAGTGAAGGGGGCTTTGGGCAGTACTTC.